This T cell receptor (beta chain) was sequenced for a study of blood T cells in healthy people across ages. Together with a sample-barcoded 5' primer, a J-beta primer mix was included in a second PCR lasting roughly 6 to 12 cycles. TCRdb processed the 5' RACE reads anew with MiXCR; each CDR3 protein has one entry. The sample carries about 780,000 distinct CDR3 sequences, more than 35% recorded once. This clonotype was seen only a few times. Donors ranged from about 6 to 95 years old and were healthy Caucasians in Russia. The CDR3 has 16 residues. Germline V gene sequence: CDR1 SEHNR, CDR2 FQNEAQ (reference sequence). V was clipped by 1 base and J by 1 base; unmatched bases: 5.

The J gene is TRBJ1-1, the V gene TRBV7-9; 8 bases are a match to TRBD1. This receptor was obtained from an elderly man in good health. The sample was blood. CDR3 nucleotide sequence: TGTGCCAGCAGCTTAGAGGGCAGGGGGCAGAACACTGAAGCTTTCTTT. It translates to CASSLEGRGQNTEAFF.